The present T cell receptor beta chain was sequenced within a study of beta chain features in type 1 diabetes. Expressed TCRB transcripts were sequenced after all isolated RNA was converted to cDNA. Profiled with immunoSEQ multiplex PCR; TCRdb holds only in-frame clones, not every one. The data contain 250,000 or so clones, approximately 70% of them seen just once; the ten biggest clones take up around 0.05%. The CDR3 length is 13 residues. Trimming left V 0 bases short and J 7 bases short, with 8 bases between. The germline V gene has CDR1 LNHNV and CDR2 YYDKDF (reference sequence). This sequence originates from a man under 40 in good health. Sequences were obtained from naive CD4+ T cells from blood. V gene TRBV15 combines with J gene TRBJ2-3, with D unclear. The CDR3 region is CATSREAGYTQYF. DNA for the CDR3: TGTGCCACCAGCAGAGAGGCAGGATATACGCAGTATTTT.